This entry lists 30 T cell receptor beta chains sequenced from one sample in a study of Graves' ophthalmopathy and Graves' hyperthyroidism. Researchers took RNA transcripts and amplified TCR beta CDR3 regions from them. An initial RT-PCR round employing HTBI primers preceded a second-round multiplex PCR. TCRdb redid the calling of the multiplex PCR reads with MiXCR, one entry per CDR3 protein. The sample shows about half a million distinct CDR3 sequences, approximately 14% of them seen only once. The sample comprised blood. The receptors were gathered from a woman in her 30s with Graves' ophthalmopathy.

In this sample, this clonotype turned up many times. The chain is built from TRBV28 and TRBJ1-2; TRBD1 is a possible D gene (5 bases). Trimming removed 1 base at V and 8 bases at J, with 23 bases between. From germline, CDR1 is MDHEN and CDR2 SYDVKM. The length of the CDR3 is 17 residues. CDR3 loop: CASSLLPPQEQIGGYTF. DNA for the CDR3: TGTGCCAGCAGTTTATTACCCCCACAGGAGCAGATCGGAGGCTACACCTTC.

This clonotype was counted many times. The rearrangement joins TRBV24-1 to TRBJ1-5; D unclear. V lost 4 bases and J 0 bases, leaving 6 bases between the germline ends. The CDR3 totals 14 residues. CDR1 is KGHDR and CDR2 is SFDVKD in the germline V gene. The CDR3 sequence: CATSDTDSNQPQHF. The DNA of the CDR3 is TGTGCCACCAGTGACACAGATAGCAATCAGCCCCAGCATTTT.

A single count supports this clonotype. A junction boundary mismatches the germline segment, possibly from a read error. The V call is TRBV6-2 or TRBV6-3, the J call TRBJ2-7, with D perhaps matching TRBD1 or TRBD2 (5 bases each). Germline lookup yields CDR1 MNHEY and CDR2 SVGEGT. The CDR3 has 13 amino acids. For the CDR3, the DNA is TGTGCCAGCAGCCCGACGGGACCCTACGAGCACTACTTC. Translated, it gives CASSPTGPYEHYF.

Notes on this clonotype: The junction does not match germline at one end; this may be a read error. This sequence joins TRBV2 and TRBJ2-5; possible D gene TRBD1, 6 bases. The CDR3 length is 14 residues. CDR1 SNHLY and CDR2 FYNNEI come from the germline V gene. Here the CDR3 reads CTSSLQGGEETQYF. In DNA, the CDR3 is TGTACCAGCAGCCTACAGGGCGGAGAGGAGACCCAGTACTTC.

Remarks on this clonotype: A read error is possible here, since a much larger clone lies one base away. V and J are TRBV5-4 and TRBJ2-7; D is unclear. CDR3 length: 15 residues. Germline V gene sequence: CDR1 SGHNT, CDR2 YYREEE (reference sequence). This CDR3 reads CASGFREPPLIEQYF. DNA of the CDR3: TGTGCCAGCGGCTTCAGAGAGCCACCCCTCATCGAGCAGTACTTC.

In this sample, this clonotype turned up many times. CDR3 bases: TGCAGTGCTTCCAGGACTTTCATTCGGGATGGCTACACCTTC. This sequence encodes CSASRTFIRDGYTF. V and J are TRBV20-1 and TRBJ1-2; D is uncertain. The CDR3 has 14 amino acids. Germline loops: CDR1 DFQATT, CDR2 SNEGSKA (reference sequence). V lost 5 bases and J 6 bases, leaving 19 bases between the germline ends.

V is TRBV11-1 and J is TRBJ2-1, with 11 bases fitting TRBD2. Germline assignment: CDR1 SGHAT and CDR2 FQDESV (reference sequence). Losses at the gene ends were 5 bases for V and 5 bases for J; bases not matched to a gene: 5. CDR3 size: 15 residues. Here the CDR3 reads CASSGGLAENNEQFF. CDR3 bases: TGTGCCAGCAGCGGGGGACTAGCGGAAAACAATGAGCAGTTCTTC.

The rearrangement joins TRBV7-9 to TRBJ1-1, with a tentative D call TRBD1 (5 bases). This CDR3 has 15 residues. Germline lookup yields CDR1 SEHNR and CDR2 FQNEAQ (reference sequence). The V gene lost 6 bases and the J gene lost 9 bases, with 23 bases spanning the gap. In DNA, the CDR3 is TGTGCCAGCAGGTTTCCGCCGACAGATCAGGGTAAAGCTTTCTTT. This gives the protein CASRFPPTDQGKAFF.

This clonotype was found many times. The rearrangement links TRBV10-3 to TRBJ1-1; possibly TRBD1 for D (5 bases). The ends were cut back, 3 bases at V and 0 bases at J, with 8 bases in the middle. The CDR3 is 14 residues long. Germline V gives CDR1 ENHRY, CDR2 SYGVKD. The CDR3 DNA reads TGTGCCATCAGTGACAGGGTAATGAACACTGAAGCTTTCTTT. This encodes CAISDRVMNTEAFF.

At least ten counts were recorded for this clonotype. The chain recombines TRBV28 with TRBJ1-1; no reliable D call. The length of the CDR3 is 12 residues. In germline, CDR1 is MDHEN, CDR2 SYDVKM. The V and J ends lost 3 bases and 7 bases respectively, with 9 bases between them. CDR3 nucleotides: TGTGCCAGCAGTTTTGTTAAGAATGAAGCTTTCTTT. This gives the protein CASSFVKNEAFF.

The J gene is TRBJ1-5, the V gene TRBV4-1; D possibly corresponds to TRBD1 (5 bases). V was cut by 0 bases and J by 4 bases, with 19 bases left in between. Germline V gives CDR1 MGHRA, CDR2 YSYEKL. This CDR3 comprises 18 residues. CDR3 coding DNA: TGCGCCAGCAGCCAAGATCCGCGGGGGGAGGGTGGAAATCAGCCCCAGCATTTT. Encoded protein: CASSQDPRGEGGNQPQHF.

Comments on this clonotype: This may stem from a read error, because a much larger clone lies one nucleotide away. The conserved final phenylalanine or tryptophan is absent from the CDR3, which likely points to a read error. The genes are TRBV28 and TRBJ1-1; 9 bases line up with TRBD1. Germline V gives CDR1 MDHEN, CDR2 SYDVKM. V gave up 6 bases and J gave up 4 bases; unmatched junction bases: 21. The CDR3 covers 19 residues. The DNA for the CDR3 is TGTGCCAGCAGAAAATTAACGGGGGGGACAGGGAAGATTAGCACTGAAGCTTTCTTG. It specifies CASRKLTGGTGKISTEAFL.

This clonotype was counted many times. V gene TRBV20-1 combines with J gene TRBJ1-1, with TRBD1 identical over 7 bases. The CDR3 consists of 11 residues. Looked up from germline, CDR1 is DFQATT and CDR2 is SNEGSKA (reference sequence). V lost 7 bases, J lost 5 bases, and 4 bases stayed unmatched. CDR3 residues: CSVSRGTEAFF. CDR3 bases: TGCAGTGTTTCCAGGGGGACTGAAGCTTTCTTT.

The table lists this clonotype with many counts. The chain couples TRBV19 to TRBJ1-1, with unresolved D. CDR1 and CDR2 from the germline V gene are LNHDA and SQIVND (reference sequence). The germline V and J ends were trimmed by 3 bases and 1 base, with 9 bases remaining between them. The CDR3 has 14 residues. In nucleotides, the CDR3 is TGTGCCAGTAGTATGGTGGCGGGGAACACTGAAGCTTTCTTT. This gives the protein CASSMVAGNTEAFF. Complete variable domain (other parts from reference TRBV19 and TRBJ1-1): DGGITQSPKYLFRKEGQNVTLSCEQNLNHDAMYWYRQDPGQGLRLIYYSQIVNDFQKGDIAEGYSVSREKKESFPLTVTSAQKNPTAFYLCASSMVAGNTEAFFGQGTRLTVV.

V gene TRBV30 combines with J gene TRBJ1-5; D not resolved. The V and J ends lost 2 bases and 2 bases respectively, with 7 bases between them. The length of the CDR3 is 13 residues. Looked up from germline, CDR1 is GTSNPN and CDR2 is SVGIG (reference sequence). The CDR3 here is CAWSKAGNQPQHF. The CDR3 DNA sequence: TGTGCCTGGAGTAAGGCGGGCAATCAGCCCCAGCATTTT.

This chain links TRBV5-1 with TRBJ2-5, with a weak D call TRBD1 (6 bases). This CDR3 contains 14 residues. Trimming pared 4 bases from V and 1 base from J, leaving 11 bases between. CDR1 SGHRS and CDR2 YFSETQ come from the germline V gene. The CDR3 bases are TGCGCCAGCAGCCTCAGGGGTTCCCAAGAGACCCAGTACTTC. This gives the protein CASSLRGSQETQYF.

Ten or more counts support this clonotype. V usage is TRBV27 and J usage is TRBJ1-2; possibly TRBD1 for D (6 bases). Per germline, CDR1 MNHEY and CDR2 SMNVEV (reference sequence). With 6 bases removed from V and 7 bases from J, the gap between germline ends came to 18 bases. The CDR3 runs to 14 residues. The CDR3 sequence is CASRTHRGASGYTF. The CDR3 region has the DNA TGTGCCAGCAGGACCCACCGGGGGGCCAGTGGCTACACCTTC.

This clonotype was counted many times. This chain uses TRBV11-2 with TRBJ1-1; no reliable D call. CDR3 length equals 14 residues. Germline CDR1 and CDR2: SGHAT and FQNNGV. V was pared by 4 bases and J by 1 base, with 10 bases between. The CDR3: CASSYRRANTEAFF. The CDR3, as DNA: TGTGCCAGCAGCTACCGACGGGCGAACACTGAAGCTTTCTTT.

In its sample, this clonotype was seen many times. The gene calls are TRBV7-2 and TRBJ2-7; a possible D gene is TRBD1 (5 bases). The ends were cut back, 6 bases at V and 6 bases at J, with 15 bases in the middle. The germline V gene encodes CDR1 SGHTA and CDR2 FQGNSA. This CDR3 has 13 residues. The CDR3 is CASREQGLPEQYF. The DNA for the CDR3 is TGTGCCAGCAGGGAGCAGGGTTTACCCGAGCAGTACTTC. The full variable domain, with the rest looked up from reference TRBV7-2 and TRBJ2-7, is GAGVSQSPSNKVTEKGKDVELRCDPISGHTALYWYRQSLGQGLEFLIYFQGNSAPDKSGLPSDRFSAERTGGSVSTLTIQRTQQEDSAVYLCASREQGLPEQYFGPGTRLTVT.

This clonotype was picked up one time. The gene calls are TRBV12-3 or TRBV12-4 and TRBJ1-1; D not resolved. Between the trimmed V and J ends, which lost 2 bases and 3 bases, there was a span of 13 bases. CDR3 length: 15 residues. The chain's CDR3 is CASSLNRRMDTEAFF. The CDR3 DNA follows: TGTGCCAGCAGTTTAAATAGACGGATGGACACTGAAGCTTTCTTT.

Ten or more counts support this clonotype. The chain employs TRBV24-1 and TRBJ1-5; TRBD1 is a possible D gene (5 bases). The V and J ends lost 12 bases and 0 bases respectively, with 17 bases between them. CDR1 is KGHDR, CDR2 SFDVKD, per germline. This CDR3 has 15 residues. The CDR3 sequence: CAAQQTEFSNQPQHF. The CDR3 region has the DNA TGTGCCGCCCAACAGACAGAGTTTAGCAATCAGCCCCAGCATTTT.

This clonotype was seen at least ten times. V and J are TRBV27 and TRBJ2-7; D could derive from TRBD1 or TRBD2 (5 bases each). The length of the CDR3 is 15 residues. Trimming took 1 base from V and 4 from J, leaving 14 bases between them. Germline assignment: CDR1 MNHEY and CDR2 SMNVEV (reference sequence). CDR3 sequence reads: CASSLFGGGVYEQYF. The CDR3 DNA is TGTGCCAGCAGTTTATTCGGTGGGGGTGTATACGAGCAGTACTTC.

This clonotype came up many times. The chain links TRBV2 to TRBJ1-2; D remains ambiguous. The V end was cut by 5 bases, the J end by 4 bases, with 11 bases between. The CDR3 is made up of 13 amino acids. The germline gives CDR1 SNHLY, CDR2 FYNNEI. CDR3 coding DNA: TGTGCCAGCAGTTCCGACGGAACCTATGGCTACACCTTC. Amino acid sequence: CASSSDGTYGYTF.

This clonotype was seen ten or more times. The CDR3, as DNA: TGTGCTAGTGGTTTGGATATACTGGGGGAGCAGTACTTC. Translating gives CASGLDILGEQYF. V and J are TRBV12-5 and TRBJ2-7, with D unclear. The CDR3 loop spans 13 amino acids. The germline CDR1 and CDR2 sequences are LGHNT and FRNRAP. Trimming shortened V by 1 base and J by 7 bases, and 11 bases separated the two germline ends.

This clonotype was detected many times. At one end the junction does not follow the germline gene, possibly because of a read error. The chain has TRBV28 and TRBJ2-4, with TRBD1 matching 9 bases. Germline CDR1 is MDHEN and CDR2 is SYDVKM. CDR3 length equals 15 residues. CDR3 DNA: TGTGCCAGCAGCTTGACAGGGGGAGGCAAAAACATTAAGTACTTC. Translation: CASSLTGGGKNIKYF.

This clonotype was seen at least ten times. The V call is TRBV12-3 or TRBV12-4, the J call TRBJ2-2, with a tentative D call TRBD1 (6 bases). Trimming took 2 bases from V and 0 from J, leaving 16 bases between them. This CDR3 region has 18 residues. As DNA, the CDR3 is TGTGCCAGCAGTTTAATGGCAGGGGACGTATCGAACACCGGGGAGCTGTTTTTT. It specifies CASSLMAGDVSNTGELFF.

This clonotype was counted ten times or more. The germline gene is not matched at one end of the junction; a read error may be the cause. The V and J genes are TRBV7-7 and TRBJ2-7, with a possible D match to TRBD2 (5 bases). Germline assignment: CDR1 SSHAT and CDR2 FNYEAQ (reference sequence). CDR3 length: 13 residues. This chain's CDR3 is CASSPGNSYEQYF. In DNA form, the CDR3 reads TGTGCTAGCAGCCCCGGGAACTCCTACGAGCAGTACTTC.

This clonotype was seen repeatedly, ten times or more. CDR3 protein: CASSEIVGVGEQYF. Here the CDR3 DNA reads TGTGCCAGCAGTGAAATCGTGGGCGTTGGCGAGCAGTACTTC. The V gene is TRBV6-1, the J gene TRBJ2-7; D is unresolved. The V gene's germline CDR1 is MNHNS and CDR2 SASEGT. This CDR3 spans 14 amino acids. Deletions cut 2 bases from V and 6 bases from J, with 14 bases between.

V usage is TRBV11-2 and J usage is TRBJ2-2, with 7 bases matching TRBD2. CDR1 is SGHAT and CDR2 is FQNNGV in the germline V gene. This CDR3 spans 15 amino acids. After removal of 4 bases from V and 3 bases from J, the junction contained 5 bases not matched to a gene. Written as DNA, the CDR3 is TGTGCCAGCAGCTGGGGAGGGGAGGACACCGGGGAGCTGTTTTTT. Amino acid sequence: CASSWGGEDTGELFF.

The rearrangement links TRBV6-1 to TRBJ1-2, with 9 bases aligning to TRBD1. V trimming: 8 bases; J trimming: 5 bases; junction bases outside the gene matches: 9. Germline V gene data show CDR1 as MNHNS and CDR2 as SASEGT. This CDR3 is built from 14 residues. The CDR3 protein is CASCPGQGTYGYTF. CDR3 coding DNA: TGTGCCAGCTGTCCGGGACAGGGAACTTATGGCTACACCTTC.